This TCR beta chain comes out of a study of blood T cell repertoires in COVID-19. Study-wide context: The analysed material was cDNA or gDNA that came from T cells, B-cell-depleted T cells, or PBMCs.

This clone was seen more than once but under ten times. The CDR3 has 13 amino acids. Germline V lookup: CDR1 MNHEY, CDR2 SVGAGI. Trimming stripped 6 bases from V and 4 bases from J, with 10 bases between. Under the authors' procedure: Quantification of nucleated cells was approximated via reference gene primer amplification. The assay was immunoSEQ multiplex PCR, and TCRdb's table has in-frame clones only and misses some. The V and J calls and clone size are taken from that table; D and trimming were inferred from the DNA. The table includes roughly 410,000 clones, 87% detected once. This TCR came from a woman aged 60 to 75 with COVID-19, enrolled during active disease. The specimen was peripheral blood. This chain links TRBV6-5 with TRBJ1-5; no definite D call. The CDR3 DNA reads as TGTGCCAGCAGCTCTACGGAGAATCAGCCCCAGCATTTT. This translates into CASSSTENQPQHF.